This passage covers 31 T cell receptor beta chains from one sample sequenced in a study of blood T cell repertoires in COVID-19. The table came from immunoSEQ multiplex PCR; TCRdb's copy has only in-frame clones and leaves some out. Seen here are hundreds of thousands of clones, 88% observed once, and the top ten hold 7.3%. Sequenced: peripheral blood. These receptor sequences come from a woman aged 65 to 85 with COVID-19, enrolled during active disease.

This clone has only a few counts. V usage is TRBV4-3 and J usage is TRBJ1-1; a possible D gene is TRBD1 (6 bases). The V gene lost 1 base and the J gene lost 2 bases, with 11 bases spanning the gap. Germline V gene lookup returns CDR1 LGHNA and CDR2 YSLEER. The CDR3 length is 15 residues. DNA for the CDR3: TGCGCCAGCAGCCAAGCCGACAGGACCAACACTGAAGCTTTCTTT. Translating gives CASSQADRTNTEAFF.

This rearrangement joins TRBV7-2 to TRBJ1-6, with D tentatively TRBD1 (6 bases). The CDR3 is made up of 15 amino acids. Germline-derived CDR1 and CDR2 are SGHTA and FQGNSA. Trimming took off 0 bases at V and 7 bases at J, with 10 bases between the two ends. The DNA for the CDR3 is TGTGCCAGCAGCTTAGCAATCGACAGGAATTCACCCCTCCACTTT. It is translated as CASSLAIDRNSPLHF. The whole variable domain, remainder taken from reference TRBV7-2 and TRBJ1-6, is GAGVSQSPSNKVTEKGKDVELRCDPISGHTALYWYRQSLGQGLEFLIYFQGNSAPDKSGLPSDRFSAERTGGSVSTLTIQRTQQEDSAVYLCASSLAIDRNSPLHFGNGTRLTVT.

This clone has more than one count but fewer than ten. The rearrangement uses TRBV4-3 and TRBJ2-7; 10 bases map to TRBD2. Trimming took 3 bases from V and 0 from J; bases not matched to a gene: 11. Germline V gives CDR1 LGHNA, CDR2 YSLEER. This CDR3 has 18 residues. CDR3 in amino acids: CASSHAGTSAAGSYEQYF. In nucleotides, the CDR3 is TGCGCCAGCAGCCATGCAGGGACTAGCGCCGCGGGCTCCTACGAGCAGTACTTC.

The chain recombines TRBV7-2 with TRBJ1-2, with a possible D match to TRBD1 (6 bases). The CDR3 totals 13 residues. The V and J ends lost 4 bases and 6 bases respectively, with 12 bases between them. Germline V gives CDR1 SGHTA, CDR2 FQGNSA. The CDR3 is CASSSVAGDGYTF. CDR3 bases: TGTGCCAGCAGCTCAGTGGCAGGGGATGGCTACACCTTC.

The V call is TRBV12-3 or TRBV12-4, the J call TRBJ1-5; D not resolved. V lost 5 bases and J lost 4, with 9 bases in between. CDR3 size: 13 residues. The CDR3: CASSADGNQPQHF. CDR3 nucleotides: TGTGCCAGCAGTGCCGACGGGAATCAGCCCCAGCATTTT.

This clone was found a few times. The gene calls are TRBV24-1 and TRBJ1-2; no clear D. The CDR3 is made up of 14 amino acids. From germline, CDR1 is KGHDR and CDR2 SFDVKD. Trimming stripped 3 bases from V and 5 bases from J, with 12 bases between. The CDR3 here is CATSDERELYGYTF. DNA for the CDR3: TGTGCCACCAGTGATGAACGGGAGCTATATGGCTACACCTTC.

This chain connects TRBV27 to TRBJ1-2; possibly TRBD1 for D (6 bases). V was clipped by 3 bases and J by 6 bases, with 14 bases between them. The CDR3 extends over 14 amino acids. Germline V CDR1 and CDR2: MNHEY, SMNVEV (reference sequence). CDR3 nucleotide sequence: TGTGCCAGCAGTTTCCGACAGGCCGCTAATGGCTACACCTTC. This translates into CASSFRQAANGYTF.

The chain uses TRBV4-1 and TRBJ2-2; TRBD2 is a possible D gene (6 bases). From germline, CDR1 is MGHRA and CDR2 YSYEKL. The CDR3 consists of 15 residues. Trimming pared 6 bases from V and 4 bases from J, leaving 15 bases between. The CDR3 region is CASRRGTEPTGELFF. CDR3 nucleotides: TGCGCCAGCAGGCGAGGGACTGAGCCCACCGGGGAGCTGTTTTTT.

Here the CDR3 DNA reads TGTGCCACCCCGAACCCGACAGGAACAGGCTACACCTTC. This sequence encodes CATPNPTGTGYTF. The rearrangement joins TRBV19 to TRBJ1-2; a weak D match, TRBD1 (6 bases). Trimming stripped 10 bases from V and 8 bases from J, with 20 bases between. The CDR3 has 13 amino acids. CDR1 LNHDA and CDR2 SQIVND come from the germline V gene (reference sequence).

The chain carries TRBV7-2 and TRBJ1-2; D gene ambiguous. This CDR3 is 11 amino acids long. Germline V CDR1 and CDR2: SGHTA, FQGNSA. Trimming removed 6 bases at V and 10 bases at J, with 12 bases between. The CDR3 here is CASSLTRAYTF. The DNA for the CDR3 is TGTGCCAGCAGTTTGACAAGAGCCTACACCTTC.

The V call is TRBV29-1, the J call TRBJ1-1; TRBD1 matches 9 bases. Germline values: CDR1 SQVTM, CDR2 ANQGSEA. The CDR3 totals 12 residues. The V gene end was trimmed by 6 bases and the J gene end by 5 bases; junction bases not matched to a gene: 4. The CDR3 sequence is CSVRDRATEAFF. In DNA form, the CDR3 reads TGCAGCGTCAGGGACAGGGCAACTGAAGCTTTCTTT.

The chain links TRBV9 to TRBJ2-2, with D possibly matching TRBD1 (6 bases). The V end lost 1 base, the J end lost 0 bases, and 10 bases lay between the germline ends. CDR3 length equals 16 residues. The V gene's germline CDR1 is SGDLS and CDR2 YYNGEE. As DNA, the CDR3 is TGTGCCAGCAGCGTACAGGGGTCCGCGAACACCGGGGAGCTGTTTTTT. Translation gives CASSVQGSANTGELFF. Supplemented by reference TRBV9 and TRBJ2-2, the full variable domain reads DSGVTQTPKHLITATGQRVTLRCSPRSGDLSVYWYQQSLDQGLQFLIQYYNGEERAKGNILERFSAQQFPDLHSELNLSSLELGDSALYFCASSVQGSANTGELFFGEGSRLTVL.

With respect to this clone: At one of its ends the junction is not consistent with the germline gene, which may arise from a read error. The rearrangement links TRBV2 to TRBJ2-3, with 7 bases aligning to TRBD2. The CDR3 is 15 residues long. From germline, CDR1 is SNHLY and CDR2 FYNNEI. The CDR3 loop is CASREELASTDTQYF. The CDR3 bases are TGTGCCAGCCGTGAGGAACTAGCGTCCACAGATACGCAGTATTTT.

This clone was observed a few times. This sequence joins TRBV27 and TRBJ1-6; D is undetermined. Trimming removed 4 bases from V and 6 bases from J, with 16 bases in between. The CDR3 totals 16 residues. From germline, CDR1 is MNHEY and CDR2 SMNVEV (reference sequence). DNA of the CDR3: TGTGCCAGCAGTTCCCCTTCTGCCGGACTTAATTCACCCCTCCACTTT. This sequence encodes CASSSPSAGLNSPLHF.

This clone was recorded a few times. J is TRBJ1-6 and V is TRBV10-3, with a weak D call TRBD1 (6 bases). This CDR3 comprises 13 residues. The germline gives CDR1 ENHRY, CDR2 SYGVKD. With 10 bases removed from V and 10 bases from J, the gap between germline ends came to 17 bases. Written as DNA, the CDR3 is TGTGCCACCCGACAGGAGGTGGAATCACCCCTCCACTTT. Its translation: CATRQEVESPLHF.

The J gene is TRBJ2-1, the V gene TRBV6-5; D remains ambiguous. Germline V gene lookup returns CDR1 MNHEY and CDR2 SVGAGI. The CDR3 is 11 residues long. V lost 0 bases to trimming and J lost 10 bases, with 4 bases between them. The CDR3 loop reads CASSYSREQFF. CDR3 sequence (DNA): TGTGCCAGCAGTTACTCGAGGGAGCAGTTCTTC.

The chain carries TRBV5-1 and TRBJ1-2; D is possibly TRBD1 (6 bases). This CDR3 has 14 residues. With 2 bases removed from V and 4 bases from J, the gap between germline ends came to 12 bases. Germline V gives CDR1 SGHRS, CDR2 YFSETQ. The CDR3 is CASSFLQGSYGYTF. The CDR3 nucleotides read TGCGCCAGCAGCTTCCTACAGGGCAGCTATGGCTACACCTTC.

The CDR3 DNA reads TGTGCCAGCAGCAAAGCGGACACGGACAGGGAACTACCCATTATCAATCAGCCCCAGCATTTT. Its translation: CASSKADTDRELPIINQPQHF. The chain links TRBV21-1 to TRBJ1-5; no DNA check was done on the table's D call, TRBD1. TRBV21-1 is listed as a pseudogene. The CDR3 is 21 amino acids.

The chain is built from TRBV7-6 and TRBJ2-1, with 11 bases matching TRBD2. CDR3 length: 14 amino acids. Germline values: CDR1 SGHVS, CDR2 FNYEAQ. V was pared by 3 bases and J by 8 bases, with 3 bases of the junction left unmatched. CDR3 sequence (DNA): TGTGCCAGCAGCTTTAGCGGGGGGGCCTATGAGCAGTTCTTC. Protein product: CASSFSGGAYEQFF. Combining the CDR3 with reference TRBV7-6 and TRBJ2-1 gives the whole variable domain GAGVSQSPRYKVTKRGQDVALRCDPISGHVSLYWYRQALGQGPEFLTYFNYEAQQDKSGLPNDRFSAERPEGSISTLTIQRTEQRDSAMYRCASSFSGGAYEQFFGPGTRLTVL.

The sample holds one count of this clone. CDR3 protein: CASSYSIGGLSQYF. The DNA of the CDR3 is TGTGCCAGCAGTTACTCGATCGGGGGATTGTCCCAGTACTTC. The gene calls are TRBV6-5 and TRBJ2-5, with a tentative D call TRBD2 (6 bases). From germline, CDR1 is MNHEY and CDR2 SVGAGI. This CDR3 comprises 14 residues. The V end was cut by 0 bases, the J end by 9 bases, with 14 bases between.

The J gene is TRBJ1-5, the V gene TRBV5-1; a weak D match, TRBD1 (5 bases). Germline CDR1 is SGHRS and CDR2 is YFSETQ. The CDR3 contains 14 residues. V was clipped by 2 bases and J by 3 bases, with 9 bases between them. CDR3 bases: TGCGCCAGCAGCTTAGACAGATCCAATCAGCCCCAGCATTTT. Amino acids: CASSLDRSNQPQHF.

The V call is TRBV7-2, the J call TRBJ2-2; TRBD1 might be the D (6 bases). Germline V lookup: CDR1 SGHTA, CDR2 FQGNSA. The germline V and J ends were trimmed by 2 bases and 5 bases, with 9 bases remaining between them. This CDR3 has 14 amino acids. The CDR3 here is CASSLHRETGELFF. CDR3 in DNA: TGTGCCAGCAGCTTACACAGGGAAACCGGGGAGCTGTTTTTT. The full variable domain, with the rest looked up from reference TRBV7-2 and TRBJ2-2, is GAGVSQSPSNKVTEKGKDVELRCDPISGHTALYWYRQSLGQGLEFLIYFQGNSAPDKSGLPSDRFSAERTGGSVSTLTIQRTQQEDSAVYLCASSLHRETGELFFGEGSRLTVL.

This chain uses TRBV30 with TRBJ2-5; D may be TRBD2 (5 bases). The CDR3 covers 13 residues. The V gene's germline CDR1 is GTSNPN and CDR2 SVGIG (reference sequence). Trimming took off 2 bases at V and 2 bases at J, with 9 bases between the two ends. The DNA for the CDR3 is TGTGCCTGGAGTTCGGGGTATCAAGAGACCCAGTACTTC. Translated, it gives CAWSSGYQETQYF.

The V and J genes are TRBV20-1 and TRBJ2-7; possibly TRBD1 for D (6 bases). Trimming left V 3 bases short and J 8 bases short, with 23 bases between. Germline loops: CDR1 DFQATT, CDR2 SNEGSKA (reference sequence). The CDR3 has 15 amino acids. The CDR3 coding sequence is TGCAGTGCTAGTTTACCCCCGGGACAAATCCAAAAGCAGTACTTC. Translation: CSASLPPGQIQKQYF.

This rearrangement joins TRBV5-1 to TRBJ2-2; 8 bases are a match to TRBD1. The CDR3 is 18 amino acids. V lost 3 bases to trimming and J lost 3 bases; unmatched junction nucleotides: 13. CDR1 is SGHRS, CDR2 YFSETQ, per germline. CDR3 in amino acids: CASSSRQGWASDTGELFF. In DNA, the CDR3 is TGCGCCAGCAGCTCCCGACAGGGGTGGGCGTCGGACACCGGGGAGCTGTTTTTT.

The chain has TRBV5-4 and TRBJ1-1; tentative D call: TRBD1 (6 bases). V lost 2 bases and J lost 3, with 23 bases in between. Germline V gene lookup returns CDR1 SGHNT and CDR2 YYREEE (reference sequence). The CDR3 covers 18 residues. CDR3 loop: CASSLSRQGTLRDTEAFF. In DNA, the CDR3 is TGTGCCAGCAGCTTATCTCGGCAGGGGACGTTGCGTGACACTGAAGCTTTCTTT.

This clone appeared once. This chain joins TRBV5-1 and TRBJ2-3, with TRBD1 matching 7 bases. The trim removed 0 bases at V and 1 base at J, leaving 5 bases unmatched. The CDR3 runs 16 residues. Germline CDR1 SGHRS, CDR2 YFSETQ. In DNA, the CDR3 is TGCGCCAGCAGCTTGGGTTCTACAGGGGGCACAGATACGCAGTATTTT. The encoded protein is CASSLGSTGGTDTQYF.

Comment on this clone: Germline is not matched at one junction end, which may reflect a read error. The chain recombines TRBV2 with TRBJ2-1; 7 bases agree with TRBD1. This CDR3 has 15 amino acids. Per germline, CDR1 SNHLY and CDR2 FYNNEI. The CDR3 reads CASSEGGWSYNEQFF. In nucleotides, the CDR3 is TGTGCCAGCAGCGAAGGGGGCTGGTCCTACAATGAGCAGTTCTTC.

V usage is TRBV24-1 and J usage is TRBJ1-1, with TRBD1 matching over 9 bases. Germline V gene sequence: CDR1 KGHDR, CDR2 SFDVKD. The CDR3 has 14 residues. After removal of 4 bases from V and 13 bases from J, the junction contained 12 bases not matched to a gene. The CDR3 DNA follows: TGTGCCACCAGTGACCCTGGGACAGGGAGCCTTCTTTTCTTT. Translation gives CATSDPGTGSLLFF.

The chain has TRBV29-1 and TRBJ2-7; D is uncertain. Between the trimmed V and J ends, which lost 4 bases and 2 bases, there was a span of 12 bases. There are 13 residues in the CDR3. Germline CDR1 is SQVTM and CDR2 is ANQGSEA. CDR3: CSVAPGFPYEQYF. The CDR3 DNA is TGCAGCGTTGCCCCCGGGTTCCCCTACGAGCAGTACTTC.

The chain links TRBV27 to TRBJ1-1; D ambiguous. This CDR3 is built from 14 residues. Germline V gene lookup returns CDR1 MNHEY and CDR2 SMNVEV (reference sequence). Trimming removed 5 bases at V and 1 base at J, with 11 bases between. The CDR3 coding sequence is TGTGCCAGCAGTACCTCCGACTCGAACACTGAAGCTTTCTTT. Translation: CASSTSDSNTEAFF.